This TCR beta chain comes out of a study of CD8 T cells in ankylosing spondylitis. Study findings and constraints: Clones that were linked to disease were CD8+ and were relatively rare in peripheral blood. Ankylosing spondylitis blood appeared to carry a characteristic TCR beta motif of several highly homologous variants. Before this, some motif variants had been reported in reactive arthritis synovial fluid and blood. The study looked at matched synovial fluid samples from ankylosing spondylitis patients. Disease-linked clones were reported to be significantly enriched there.

V gave up 6 bases and J gave up 2 bases, with 16 bases separating them. Per the germline V gene, CDR1 is SQVTM and CDR2 is ANQGSEA. This CDR3 has 14 residues. It was by quantitative 5'-RACE with molecular barcodes that TCR beta libraries were made. TCRdb independently ran MiXCR on the 5' RACE reads; one entry per CDR3 protein. The table has 700,000 to 1,000,000 distinct CDR3 sequences, about 11% seen once. This clonotype was counted only a few times. Its matching antigen is unknown. The sequencing input was blood, either unsorted or a sorted T cell fraction (not recorded which). This TCR came from a male donor with ankylosing spondylitis. V is TRBV29-1 and J is TRBJ2-5, with unresolved D. CDR3 loop: CSVDPGPRQETQYF. The CDR3 region has the DNA TGCAGCGTAGACCCCGGCCCAAGACAAGAGACCCAGTACTTC.